Below are 3 T cell receptor beta chains sequenced from a single sample in a study of T-cell reconstitution after alpha-beta-depleted transplantation in children. Unique molecular identifiers featured in how the TCRbeta library was prepared. TCRdb re-called the PCR reads with MiXCR, one entry per CDR3 protein. The sample lists around 960,000 distinct CDR3 sequences; about 26% were seen once. This material consisted of PBMCs, mostly from graft donor cells, taken 360 days after TCRalphabeta/CD19-depleted stem cell transplant. The receptors were sampled from a boy under two years old who had a stem cell transplant for SCID, so the T cells may come from the graft donor.

Here the CDR3 reads CASVPSRRGTQYF. CDR3 DNA: TGTGCCAGCGTCCCATCGCGGAGGGGTACGCAGTATTTT. This rearrangement joins TRBV6-2 or TRBV6-3 to TRBJ2-3; TRBD2 might be the D (6 bases). Trimming left V 8 bases short and J 8 bases short, with 17 bases between. The CDR3 runs to 13 residues. The germline gives CDR1 MNHEY, CDR2 SVGEGT.

The chain recombines TRBV7-9 with TRBJ2-7, with a possible D match to TRBD1 (5 bases). The V end was cut by 5 bases, the J end by 3 bases, with 20 bases between. CDR1 SEHNR and CDR2 FQNEAQ come from the germline V gene (reference sequence). CDR3 size: 16 residues. CDR3 nucleotide sequence: TGTGCCAGCAGCCCCCCATCCGACAGCGCGTTCTACGAGCAGTACTTC. The encoded protein is CASSPPSDSAFYEQYF.

The CDR3 sequence: CASIERASGRETQYF. CDR3 in DNA: TGCGCCAGCATAGAGCGGGCTAGCGGGAGAGAGACCCAGTACTTC. The chain links TRBV5-1 to TRBJ2-5, with TRBD2 matching 10 bases. Losses at the gene ends were 6 bases for V and 4 bases for J; bases not matched to a gene: 9. The germline CDR1 and CDR2 sequences are SGHRS and YFSETQ. This CDR3 region has 15 residues.